Following are 21 T cell receptor beta chains from one sample sequenced in a study of T cells after yellow fever vaccination. TCRdb re-called the 5' RACE reads through MiXCR, storing one row per CDR3 protein. The sample consists of 80,000 to 100,000 distinct CDR3 sequences, 8.9% of them appearing once. Sequences were derived from CD8+ T cells not binding an NS4B(214-222) dextramer, sorted from PBMCs, sampled less than 16 days after the first yellow fever vaccination. These TCRs come from a man aged 18 to 30 who received the YFV17D yellow fever vaccine.

The chain combines TRBV6-5 with TRBJ1-6, with D possibly TRBD1 on 5 matching bases. V dropped 6 bases and J dropped 0 bases, with 12 bases sitting between them. The CDR3 contains 16 residues. The germline CDR1 and CDR2 sequences are MNHEY and SVGAGI. DNA of the CDR3: TGTGCCAGCAGGAGGGACGCCAGCTCCTATAATTCACCCCTCCACTTT. Amino acids: CASRRDASSYNSPLHF.

The chain couples TRBV28 to TRBJ1-6; D is perhaps TRBD1 (6 bases). The V gene lost 3 bases and the J gene lost 9 bases, with 12 bases spanning the gap. Germline assignment: CDR1 MDHEN and CDR2 SYDVKM. This CDR3 has 14 amino acids. The CDR3 here is CASSFRGGFSPLHF. In nucleotides, the CDR3 is TGTGCCAGCAGTTTTCGCGGGGGCTTTTCACCCCTCCACTTT.

This chain connects TRBV9 to TRBJ2-1; D unclear. CDR1 SGDLS and CDR2 YYNGEE come from the germline V gene. The CDR3 length is 15 residues. Trimming pared 0 bases from V and 6 bases from J, leaving 13 bases between. Here the CDR3 reads CASSVADLRSNEQFF. The CDR3 bases are TGTGCCAGCAGCGTAGCCGATCTGAGAAGCAATGAGCAGTTCTTC.

The table lists this clonotype with a few counts. J is TRBJ2-2 and V is TRBV6-5; TRBD1 agrees at 8 bases. V shed 2 bases, J shed 5 bases, and the junction held 4 bases outside the gene matches. The germline V gene encodes CDR1 MNHEY and CDR2 SVGAGI. The CDR3 runs to 15 residues. Written as DNA, the CDR3 is TGTGCCAGCAGTTACGGGACAGGAGAAACCGGGGAGCTGTTTTTT. This sequence encodes CASSYGTGETGELFF.

This sequence joins TRBV6-1 and TRBJ2-7, with TRBD2 matching over 10 bases. From germline, CDR1 is MNHNS and CDR2 SASEGT. The CDR3 sequence is 15 residues long. Trimming at V came to 5 bases and at J to 1 base, leaving 5 bases not matched to a gene. In DNA, the CDR3 is TGTGCCAGCAGTCCTAGCGGGGGTGGTTCCTACGAGCAGTACGTC. Translating gives CASSPSGGGSYEQYV.

The table lists this clonotype with many counts. This chain links TRBV4-1 with TRBJ1-2; unclear D gene. The germline V gene has CDR1 MGHRA and CDR2 YSYEKL. This CDR3 has 14 residues. V lost 1 base and J lost 2, with 8 bases in between. As DNA, the CDR3 is TGCGCCAGCAGCCAAGGAGCACCCAACTATGGCTACACCTTC. As protein: CASSQGAPNYGYTF.

J is TRBJ2-4 and V is TRBV10-2; the match to TRBD2 covers 7 bases. The CDR3 is 16 amino acids. The ends lost 1 base at V and 4 bases at J; junction bases unmatched: 7. Germline CDR1 WSHSY, CDR2 SAAADI. The CDR3 sequence: CASSELGLDPKNIQYF. CDR3 nucleotide sequence: TGCGCCAGCAGTGAGTTAGGACTAGATCCTAAAAACATTCAGTACTTC.

This clonotype came up a few times. V is TRBV4-1 and J is TRBJ1-2, with D hard to call. Trimming took 4 bases from V and 1 from J, leaving 13 bases between them. The CDR3 sequence is 15 residues long. Per the germline V gene, CDR1 is MGHRA and CDR2 is YSYEKL. The CDR3 sequence is CASSPQEVNNYGYTF. CDR3 DNA sequence: TGCGCCAGCAGCCCGCAGGAAGTCAATAACTATGGCTACACCTTC.

This clonotype showed up just a few times. This chain joins TRBV20-1 and TRBJ1-5; tentatively, D is TRBD1 (5 bases). This CDR3 comprises 13 residues. Per the germline V gene, CDR1 is DFQATT and CDR2 is SNEGSKA (reference sequence). V lost 0 bases and J 4 bases, leaving 7 bases between the germline ends. For the CDR3, the DNA is TGCAGTGCTAGAGATTGGACAAATCAGCCCCAGCATTTT. Translated: CSARDWTNQPQHF.

This clonotype was detected ten times or more. The chain has TRBV12-3 or TRBV12-4 and TRBJ2-2, with 10 bases aligning to TRBD1. The CDR3 has 14 amino acids. Losses at the gene ends were 8 bases for V and 8 bases for J; bases not matched to a gene: 8. The CDR3, as DNA: TGTGCCAGCCTGACAGGGGGCGTAGGGGGGGAGCTGTTTTTT. It is translated as CASLTGGVGGELFF.

The table lists this clonotype with many counts. The rearrangement uses TRBV6-5 and TRBJ2-2; D uncertain. Germline CDR1 and CDR2: MNHEY and SVGAGI. Trimming took off 7 bases at V and 5 bases at J, with 5 bases between the two ends. The CDR3 has 11 residues. CDR3 bases: TGTGCCAGCACTGGTACCGGGGAGCTGTTTTTT. Translation gives CASTGTGELFF.

The rearrangement links TRBV18 to TRBJ2-7, with TRBD2 matching over 8 bases. Trimming cost V 2 bases and J 0 bases; bases outside gene matches: 3. Germline values: CDR1 KGHSH, CDR2 LQKENI. CDR3 size: 15 residues. The CDR3 spells CASSPLAGPSYEQYF. The CDR3 nucleotides read TGTGCCAGCTCACCATTAGCGGGGCCCTCCTACGAGCAGTACTTC.

V gene TRBV4-2 combines with J gene TRBJ2-7; 8 nucleotides align to TRBD1. This CDR3 spans 18 amino acids. Germline-derived CDR1 and CDR2 are LGHNA and YNFKEQ. Trimming took 0 bases from V and 3 from J; bases not matched to a gene: 13. CDR3 sequence (DNA): TGTGCCAGCAGCCAAGATGAGGTTAACGTGGGACAGGACTACGAGCAGTACTTC. It codes for CASSQDEVNVGQDYEQYF.

The chain has TRBV19 and TRBJ2-5; D is unclear. Trimming removed 2 bases from V and 2 bases from J, with 6 bases in between. Germline V gives CDR1 LNHDA, CDR2 SQIVND (reference sequence). The CDR3 has 13 amino acids. The CDR3 spells CASSIILQETQYF. The CDR3 coding sequence is TGTGCCAGTAGTATAATTCTTCAAGAGACCCAGTACTTC.

The chain joins TRBV7-6 to TRBJ2-2, with D uncertain. Germline CDR1 reads SGHVS; CDR2 reads FNYEAQ. The CDR3 runs 12 residues. V shed 2 bases and J shed 7 bases, with 5 bases lying between them. The CDR3 sequence: CASSLKVGELFF. CDR3 DNA: TGTGCCAGCAGCTTAAAGGTCGGGGAGCTGTTTTTT.

This clonotype was seen a few times. The rearrangement links TRBV25-1 to TRBJ2-5; D is undetermined. This CDR3 is 14 amino acids long. V gave up 3 bases and J gave up 5 bases, with 13 bases separating them. Germline-derived CDR1 and CDR2 are MGHDK and SYGVNS. The CDR3, as DNA: TGTGCCAGCAGTGATTTAGTGGTCCCGGAGACCCAGTACTTC. It is translated as CASSDLVVPETQYF.

This clonotype was seen only a few times. The chain employs TRBV6-5 and TRBJ1-5; D perhaps matches TRBD1 (5 bases). Germline V lookup: CDR1 MNHEY, CDR2 SVGAGI. V was cut by 6 bases and J by 5 bases, with 17 bases left in between. This CDR3 is 15 amino acids long. This CDR3 is CASSSRRGGDQPQHF. The CDR3 nucleotides read TGTGCCAGCAGCTCTCGAAGGGGAGGCGATCAGCCCCAGCATTTT.

The sample holds many counts of this clonotype. The chain combines TRBV12-3 or TRBV12-4 with TRBJ2-7; perhaps TRBD1 as D (5 bases). V was pared by 3 bases and J by 2 bases, with 11 bases between. There are 14 residues in the CDR3. The DNA of the CDR3 is TGTGCCAGCAGTTTCTTTGAGACAGCCTACGAGCAGTACTTC. Encoded protein: CASSFFETAYEQYF.

The V call is TRBV7-2, the J call TRBJ2-3, with 10 bases matching TRBD2. Trimming took 1 base from V and 5 from J; bases not matched to a gene: 9. This CDR3 region has 17 residues. CDR1 and CDR2 (germline): SGHTA, FQGNSA. The CDR3 DNA sequence: TGTGCCAGCAGCTTAGTTCCAGCGGGGGGGCCTGGAGATACGCAGTATTTT. Protein sequence: CASSLVPAGGPGDTQYF. Full variable domain (missing parts from reference TRBV7-2 and TRBJ2-3): GAGVSQSPSNKVTEKGKDVELRCDPISGHTALYWYRQSLGQGLEFLIYFQGNSAPDKSGLPSDRFSAERTGGSVSTLTIQRTQQEDSAVYLCASSLVPAGGPGDTQYFGPGTRLTVL.

The rearrangement links TRBV25-1 to TRBJ2-5, with 7 bases identical to TRBD1. With 5 bases clipped from V and 2 bases from J, the junction kept 11 bases outside the gene matches. Germline CDR1 and CDR2: MGHDK and SYGVNS. This CDR3 region has 16 residues. The CDR3 DNA reads TGTGCCAGCAGTAACCTCCAGCGGACAGGACAAGAGACCCAGTACTTC. As protein: CASSNLQRTGQETQYF.

The table lists this clonotype with a few counts. The chain uses TRBV29-1 and TRBJ2-7, with 10 bases aligning to TRBD2. The germline V gene encodes CDR1 SQVTM and CDR2 ANQGSEA. V shed 3 bases and J 3 bases; nucleotides not matched to a gene: 8. The CDR3 has 15 amino acids. The CDR3 DNA sequence: TGCAGCGTTGAGGTAGCGGGGGGTTCTCGCTACGAGCAGTACTTC. Residues: CSVEVAGGSRYEQYF.